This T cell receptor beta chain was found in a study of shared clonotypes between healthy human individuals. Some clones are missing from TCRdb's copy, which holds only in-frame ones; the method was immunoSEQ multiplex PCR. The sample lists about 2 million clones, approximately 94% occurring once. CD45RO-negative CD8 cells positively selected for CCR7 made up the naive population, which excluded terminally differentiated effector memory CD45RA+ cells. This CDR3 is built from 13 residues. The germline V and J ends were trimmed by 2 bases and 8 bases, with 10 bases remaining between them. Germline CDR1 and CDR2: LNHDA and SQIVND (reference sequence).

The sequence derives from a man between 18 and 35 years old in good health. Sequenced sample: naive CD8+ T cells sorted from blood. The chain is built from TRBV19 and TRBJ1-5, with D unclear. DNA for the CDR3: TGTGCCAGTAGTATAATGGGTACTGAGCCCCAGCATTTT. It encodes CASSIMGTEPQHF.